This record covers a single T cell receptor beta chain. The clone's antigen remains unknown. Base-call qualities are not available, and no considerably larger clone is one nucleotide away. The germline V gene gives CDR1 as SGDLS and CDR2 as YYNGEE. The CDR3 has 14 amino acids, counting the end cysteine and phenylalanine. The entry retains the CDR3 DNA only, 42 bases that are in frame from base 1. Trimmed from V: 4 bases; trimmed from J: 2 bases; junction bases lacking a gene match: 6. The data originate from a study of blood T cell repertoires in COVID-19 (dated by TCRdb to 2018 to 2020). About the investigation overall: Samples from collaborators originated in the United States, Italy and Spain and spanned both the acute and convalescent phases of COVID-19. The prospective study material was composed of cDNA or gDNA derived from T cells, B-cell-depleted T cells, or PBMCs. Subjects who had been exposed to COVID-19, were actively infected with it, or had recovered from it provided the deeply sampled blood TCRbeta repertoires that made up the dataset. The repertoires were released in a freely available public database intended as a resource for research on the immune response to SARS-CoV-2. The samples were drawn from two sources: the first 160 participants of the ongoing ImmuneRACE study, and 1,254 subjects contributed by 6 global collaborators. Nearly every sample came with metadata listing a de-identified subject ID, COVID-19 status, age in years and sex. Where HLA class I and class II types were available, the types were taken from metadata supplied by the sample provider, not from assay-based typing.

What the study reported, not specific to this receptor: The amount of clinical and demographic metadata varied by source and participant and was provided uncurated.

TCRbeta CDR3 regions were amplified from genomic DNA by means of the immunoSEQ Assay, a bias-controlled multiplex PCR. The original pipeline was this. Within the assay, amplification of reference gene primers was used to estimate how many nucleated cells each sample contained. To quantify the absolute abundance of each unique TCRbeta CDR3 rearrangement, sequence reads were collapsed and filtered. For each sample, productive Simpson clonality was calculated as the square root of Simpson's diversity index across productive rearrangements. Imported from immuneACCESS, the table was reduced by TCRdb to in-frame sequences with V and J called. These copies leave out some clones; in studies compared against another copy, an unresolved V gene accounts for under half, and the cause of the remainder is not known. V, J and clone size reflect that table, while D and trimming were determined from the DNA. Recorded for this sample are about 220,000 clones; 70% to 85% of them occurred a single time. The ten largest clones capture about 3.2% of the sample.

Enrolling through a virtual design, the prospective study's participants ranged in age from roughly 18 to 90 years and lived across approximately 25 United States geographic areas. In the prospective study, cohorts were assigned on the basis of participant-reported clinical history obtained from a screening survey and a study questionnaire. ImmuneRACE Cohort 3 recovered participants were defined by two consecutive negative NP/OP PCR tests, healthcare professional clearance, or symptom resolution. In the prospective study, whole blood, serum and a nasopharyngeal or oropharyngeal swab were collected from each participant by mobile phlebotomists. Over a roughly two-month period, participants in the prospective study had the option of providing additional blood draws and questionnaires. Before DNA extraction, blood samples from the prospective study were shipped at room temperature or frozen.

The clonotype comes from a woman between 55 and 75 years old who had recovered from COVID-19. Sequencing was performed on PBMCs or T cells enriched from blood (not recorded which). The sequence links TRBV9 to TRBJ2-7, with TRBD1 identical over 7 junction bases. The DNA reads TGTGCCAGCAGCCTTCGGGACAGCGCCTACGAGCAGTACTTC. This gives the protein CASSLRDSAYEQYF.